The clone carrying this T cell receptor (beta chain) was seen a handful of times. As yet, its antigen is unknown. V was shortened by 3 bases and J by 2 bases, with 14 bases between the two germline ends. From germline, CDR1 is SGHNT and CDR2 YENEEA. The CDR3 spans 17 residues. This entry belongs to a study of T cell repertoires in cytomegalovirus infection. Study-wide context: Recently identified HLA-C-restricted CMV epitopes and well-studied HLA-B-restricted CMV epitopes were used by the study. Public TCR beta signature analysis indicated the presence of both CMV infection and matching HLA type. General study points: Carriage of CMV together with the relevant HLA was identifiable through cumulative public TCR beta family frequency. The ex vivo response showed dominance by HLA-C-restricted CMV-specific TCR beta clonotypes.

TCRdb passed the reads through MiXCR, listing each CDR3 protein once. The table records over 45,000 distinct CDR3 sequences, about a fifth of them present only once. The sequence was collected from a human donor in good health (CMV status not recorded). Some clones in this sample may be carry-over from other donors' samples. The sample was CD8+ T cells from cultured PBMCs, taken from culture after CMV antigen stimulation. The chain links TRBV11-3 to TRBJ2-6, with D uncertain. The CDR3 reads CASSFRASSAGANVLTF. The CDR3 nucleotides are TGTGCCAGCAGCTTTAGGGCCTCGTCGGCTGGGGCCAACGTCCTGACTTTC.